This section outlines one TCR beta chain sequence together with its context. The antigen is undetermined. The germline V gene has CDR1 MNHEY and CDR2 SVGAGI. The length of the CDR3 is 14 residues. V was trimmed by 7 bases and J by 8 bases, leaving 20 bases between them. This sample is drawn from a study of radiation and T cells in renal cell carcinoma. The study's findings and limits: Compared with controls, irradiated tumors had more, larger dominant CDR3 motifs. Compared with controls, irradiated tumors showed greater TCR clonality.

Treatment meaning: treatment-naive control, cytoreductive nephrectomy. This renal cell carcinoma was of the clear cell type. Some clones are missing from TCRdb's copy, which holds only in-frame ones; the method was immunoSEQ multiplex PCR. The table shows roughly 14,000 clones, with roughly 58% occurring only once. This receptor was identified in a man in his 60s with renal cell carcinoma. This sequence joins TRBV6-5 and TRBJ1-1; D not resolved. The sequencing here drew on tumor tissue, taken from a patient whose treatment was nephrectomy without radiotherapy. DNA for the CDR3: TGTGCCAGCATTACCTTCCTCGGACGGAGAGAAGCTTTCTTT. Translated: CASITFLGRREAFF.